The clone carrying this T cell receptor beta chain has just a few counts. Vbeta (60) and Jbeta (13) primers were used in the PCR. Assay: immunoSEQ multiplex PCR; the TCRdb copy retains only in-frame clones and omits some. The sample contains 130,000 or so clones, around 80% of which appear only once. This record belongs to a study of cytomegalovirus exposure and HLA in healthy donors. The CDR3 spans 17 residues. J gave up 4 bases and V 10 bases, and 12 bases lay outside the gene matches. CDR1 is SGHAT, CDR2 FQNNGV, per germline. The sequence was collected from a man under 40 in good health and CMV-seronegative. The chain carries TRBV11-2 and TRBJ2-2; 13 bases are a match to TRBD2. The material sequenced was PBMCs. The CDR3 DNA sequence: TGTGCCACCCGGGGACTAGCGGGGTCGCAGGTCACCGGGGAGCTGTTTTTT. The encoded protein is CATRGLAGSQVTGELFF.